The clone carrying this T cell receptor beta chain was seen only a few times. Its antigen is currently unknown. This sample stems from a study of regulatory T cells in long-lasting Graves disease. V shed 8 bases and J 5 bases; nucleotides not matched to a gene: 9. Germline values: CDR1 MNHEY, CDR2 SMNVEV (reference sequence). The CDR3 has 16 residues. Building of the TCR beta libraries involved iRepertoire HTBI primers and Arm-PCR of CDR3 regions. TCRdb re-called the multiplex PCR reads through MiXCR, storing one row per CDR3 protein. The data contain hundreds of thousands of distinct CDR3 sequences, about 16% of them singletons. Indicated time point: newly diagnosed GD, antithyroid drugs for less than 3 months. Preparation of the TCR library used RNA extracted from PBMCs. Staff took about 10 milliliters of peripheral blood and put it into EDTA tubes. Study outcomes and limitations: Persistent disease was characterized by preferential usage of TRBV28, TRBJ1-2 and TRBJ2-5.

This sample was also put to use in a study of T cells in Graves' hyperthyroidism and ophthalmopathy. Turning to that study: With the HTBI primer set, the TCR CDR3 went through a first round of RT-PCR.

Sequencing was performed on peripheral blood mononuclear cells (PBMCs), taken at new diagnosis, from a patient treated with antithyroid drugs. The clonotype originates from a woman younger than 45 with Graves disease. The gene calls are TRBV27 and TRBJ2-5; 15 bases align to TRBD2. The CDR3 here is CASGVGGLAGGETQYF. The CDR3 region has the DNA TGTGCCAGCGGAGTTGGTGGACTAGCGGGAGGGGAGACCCAGTACTTC.